The TCR beta chain under discussion was sequenced for a study of beta chain features in type 1 diabetes. Study-level results: For Type 1 diabetes patients, all four CD4+ subsets carried TCRB CDR3s that were moderately but significantly shorter.

Heparinised blood was drawn once per donor, averaging roughly 120 mL. Sorted CD4+ subsets: naive, central memory, regulatory, stem cell-like memory (CD45RO/CCR7/CD25/CD127/CD95/CD27 panel). Reverse transcription of all isolated RNA meant that expressed TCRB transcripts were sequenced. Profiling relied on immunoSEQ multiplex PCR, and the TCRdb table lists in-frame clones only, not all of them. This table has under 50,000 clones, approximately 68% appearing once. In the case of this clone: What it binds is unknown.

Per germline, CDR1 GTSNPN and CDR2 SVGIG (reference sequence). V lost 0 bases and J 0 bases, leaving 3 bases between the germline ends. The length of the CDR3 is 13 residues. The sequencing input was Tregs from blood. This TCR came from a woman aged 18-29 years with type 1 diabetes. V gene TRBV30 combines with J gene TRBJ2-4; D unclear. The CDR3 coding sequence is TGTGCCTGGAGTGTACTAGCCAAAAACATTCAGTACTTC. Translating gives CAWSVLAKNIQYF.